Listed below are T cell receptor beta chains from one sample, sequenced in a study of early T cells in non-severe SARS-CoV-2 infection. TCRdb ran MiXCR on the 5' RACE reads and lists one entry per CDR3 protein. This repertoire shows around 57,000 distinct CDR3 sequences, approximately 6.7% found once; its top ten account for approximately 4.1%. The sequenced sample was whole blood. The receptors were sampled from an adult who was a healthcare worker with PCR-confirmed SARS-CoV-2 infection or an uninfected control (not recorded which). The CDR3 runs from the conserved cysteine through the conserved F or W. A D gene is named only where the DNA matches it firmly. Size is omitted from some rows. Given values are once, few, many or a class for expanded clones.

cdr3_aa: CASSLTRTSGGANEQFF
cdr3_nt: TGTGCCAGCAGCTTAACCAGGACTAGCGGGGGGGCAAATGAGCAGTTCTTC
v_call: TRBV7-6
clone_size: few
d_call: TRBD2
j_call: TRBJ2-1

cdr3_aa: CASTHPAGSTDTQYF
cdr3_nt: TGTGCCAGCACCCACCCAGCGGGAAGCACAGATACGCAGTATTTT
v_call: TRBV12-3/TRBV12-4
clone_size: few
d_call: TRBD2
j_call: TRBJ2-3

cdr3_aa: CASSQGTVAYEQYF
cdr3_nt: TGCGCCAGCAGCCAAGGGACGGTGGCCTACGAGCAGTACTTC
v_call: TRBV4-1
clone_size: -
d_call: -
j_call: TRBJ2-7

cdr3_aa: CASSTTGAPQETQYF
cdr3_nt: TGTGCCAGCAGTACAACCGGGGCCCCGCAAGAGACCCAGTACTTC
v_call: TRBV6-6
clone_size: many
d_call: -
j_call: TRBJ2-5

cdr3_aa: CASSPKAGAYYNEQFF
cdr3_nt: TGTGCCAGCAGCCCTAAAGCGGGGGCCTATTACAATGAGCAGTTCTTC
v_call: TRBV7-2
clone_size: many
d_call: TRBD2
j_call: TRBJ2-1

cdr3_aa: CSGRGHNTDTQYF
cdr3_nt: TGCAGTGGGAGGGGGCACAACACAGATACGCAGTATTTT
v_call: TRBV20-1
clone_size: many
d_call: -
j_call: TRBJ2-3

cdr3_aa: CASSLDGRGTDTQYF
cdr3_nt: TGCGCCAGCAGCTTGGATGGCAGAGGCACAGATACGCAGTATTTT
v_call: TRBV5-1
clone_size: few
d_call: -
j_call: TRBJ2-3

cdr3_aa: CSASNQDYMNTEAFF
cdr3_nt: TGCAGTGCTAGTAACCAGGACTACATGAACACTGAAGCTTTCTTT
v_call: TRBV20-1
clone_size: few
d_call: -
j_call: TRBJ1-1

cdr3_aa: CASSPGALDEQFF
cdr3_nt: TGTGCCAGCAGTCCGGGGGCTTTAGATGAGCAGTTCTTC
v_call: TRBV25-1
clone_size: many
d_call: -
j_call: TRBJ2-1

cdr3_aa: CSAGGTGGFSGANVLTF
cdr3_nt: TGCAGCGCGGGAGGGACAGGGGGCTTCTCTGGGGCCAACGTCCTGACTTTC
v_call: TRBV29-1
clone_size: many
d_call: TRBD1
j_call: TRBJ2-6

cdr3_aa: CSARDRHWTDEQYF
cdr3_nt: TGCAGTGCTAGAGATAGACATTGGACCGACGAGCAGTACTTC
v_call: TRBV20-1
clone_size: few
d_call: -
j_call: TRBJ2-7

cdr3_aa: CASRVRQGGGELFF
cdr3_nt: TGTGCCAGCAGGGTACGACAGGGAGGCGGGGAGCTGTTTTTT
v_call: TRBV12-3/TRBV12-4
clone_size: many
d_call: -
j_call: TRBJ2-2

cdr3_aa: CASTGGIDGYTF
cdr3_nt: TGTGCCAGTACCGGAGGGATCGATGGCTACACCTTC
v_call: TRBV19
clone_size: -
d_call: -
j_call: TRBJ1-2

cdr3_aa: CASSLQVSSYNEQFF
cdr3_nt: TGTGCCAGCAGTTTACAGGTTAGCTCCTACAATGAGCAGTTCTTC
v_call: TRBV6-5
clone_size: -
d_call: -
j_call: TRBJ2-1

cdr3_aa: CASSWGPNTEAFF
cdr3_nt: TGTGCCAGCAGCTGGGGGCCTAACACTGAAGCTTTCTTT
v_call: TRBV7-9
clone_size: -
d_call: -
j_call: TRBJ1-1

cdr3_aa: CATEGQTNEQFF
cdr3_nt: TGTGCCACCGAGGGACAGACCAATGAGCAGTTCTTC
v_call: TRBV6-1
clone_size: many
d_call: TRBD1
j_call: TRBJ2-1

cdr3_aa: CSAVGQGADYTF
cdr3_nt: TGCAGCGCCGTGGGACAGGGGGCAGACTACACCTTC
v_call: TRBV29-1
clone_size: few
d_call: TRBD1
j_call: TRBJ1-2

cdr3_aa: CASSLTARPEAFF
cdr3_nt: TGTGCCAGCAGCTTGACGGCACGGCCTGAAGCTTTCTTT
v_call: TRBV5-5
clone_size: many
d_call: -
j_call: TRBJ1-1

cdr3_aa: CASSRTSDGGELFF
cdr3_nt: TGCGCCAGCAGCCGAACTAGCGATGGCGGGGAGCTGTTTTTT
v_call: TRBV4-1
clone_size: many
d_call: TRBD2
j_call: TRBJ2-2

cdr3_aa: CASSPLGKGGTETQYF
cdr3_nt: TGTGCCAGCTCACCACTCGGTAAAGGAGGGACTGAGACCCAGTACTTC
v_call: TRBV18
clone_size: many
d_call: -
j_call: TRBJ2-5

cdr3_aa: CASSSTGISYEQYF
cdr3_nt: TGTGCCAGCAGCTCAACAGGAATCTCCTACGAGCAGTACTTC
v_call: TRBV7-9
clone_size: many
d_call: -
j_call: TRBJ2-7

cdr3_aa: CASSPTPGLAGNEQFF
cdr3_nt: TGCGCCAGCAGCCCTACCCCGGGACTAGCCGGCAATGAGCAGTTCTTC
v_call: TRBV5-1
clone_size: many
d_call: TRBD2
j_call: TRBJ2-1

cdr3_aa: CASSYAGGIQETQYF
cdr3_nt: TGTGCCAGCAGTTACGCGGGGGGAATACAAGAGACCCAGTACTTC
v_call: TRBV6-2/TRBV6-3
clone_size: -
d_call: TRBD2
j_call: TRBJ2-5

cdr3_aa: CASSLGASGGLEDTQYF
cdr3_nt: TGTGCCAGCAGCTTAGGGGCTAGCGGGGGATTGGAAGATACGCAGTATTTT
v_call: TRBV7-2
clone_size: many
d_call: TRBD2
j_call: TRBJ2-3

cdr3_aa: CASSAMGATPGSGYTF
cdr3_nt: TGTGCCAGCAGCGCAATGGGCGCCACACCTGGCTCTGGCTACACCTTC
v_call: TRBV4-2
clone_size: few
d_call: -
j_call: TRBJ1-2

cdr3_aa: CASSLYTGSSGNTIYF
cdr3_nt: TGTGCCAGCAGCTTATACACAGGATCCTCTGGAAACACCATATATTTT
v_call: TRBV7-2
clone_size: many
d_call: -
j_call: TRBJ1-3

cdr3_aa: CASRGRGGSHEQYF
cdr3_nt: TGTGCCAGCCGGGGTAGGGGAGGGTCCCACGAGCAGTACTTC
v_call: TRBV6-5
clone_size: many
d_call: TRBD2
j_call: TRBJ2-7

cdr3_aa: CASSLGISSGNTIYF
cdr3_nt: TGTGCCAGCAGCTTAGGCATCAGCTCTGGAAACACCATATATTTT
v_call: TRBV11-3
clone_size: many
d_call: -
j_call: TRBJ1-3

cdr3_aa: CASSYGRDNSGNTIYF
cdr3_nt: TGTGCCAGCAGTTATGGCCGGGACAACTCTGGAAACACCATATATTTT
v_call: TRBV6-6
clone_size: many
d_call: -
j_call: TRBJ1-3

cdr3_aa: CARGTGTNTGELFF
cdr3_nt: TGTGCCAGGGGGACAGGGACGAACACCGGGGAGCTGTTTTTT
v_call: TRBV2
clone_size: many
d_call: TRBD1
j_call: TRBJ2-2

cdr3_aa: CASSLVVNEQFF
cdr3_nt: TGTGCCAGCAGCTTGGTGGTCAATGAGCAGTTCTTC
v_call: TRBV7-2
clone_size: many
d_call: -
j_call: TRBJ2-1